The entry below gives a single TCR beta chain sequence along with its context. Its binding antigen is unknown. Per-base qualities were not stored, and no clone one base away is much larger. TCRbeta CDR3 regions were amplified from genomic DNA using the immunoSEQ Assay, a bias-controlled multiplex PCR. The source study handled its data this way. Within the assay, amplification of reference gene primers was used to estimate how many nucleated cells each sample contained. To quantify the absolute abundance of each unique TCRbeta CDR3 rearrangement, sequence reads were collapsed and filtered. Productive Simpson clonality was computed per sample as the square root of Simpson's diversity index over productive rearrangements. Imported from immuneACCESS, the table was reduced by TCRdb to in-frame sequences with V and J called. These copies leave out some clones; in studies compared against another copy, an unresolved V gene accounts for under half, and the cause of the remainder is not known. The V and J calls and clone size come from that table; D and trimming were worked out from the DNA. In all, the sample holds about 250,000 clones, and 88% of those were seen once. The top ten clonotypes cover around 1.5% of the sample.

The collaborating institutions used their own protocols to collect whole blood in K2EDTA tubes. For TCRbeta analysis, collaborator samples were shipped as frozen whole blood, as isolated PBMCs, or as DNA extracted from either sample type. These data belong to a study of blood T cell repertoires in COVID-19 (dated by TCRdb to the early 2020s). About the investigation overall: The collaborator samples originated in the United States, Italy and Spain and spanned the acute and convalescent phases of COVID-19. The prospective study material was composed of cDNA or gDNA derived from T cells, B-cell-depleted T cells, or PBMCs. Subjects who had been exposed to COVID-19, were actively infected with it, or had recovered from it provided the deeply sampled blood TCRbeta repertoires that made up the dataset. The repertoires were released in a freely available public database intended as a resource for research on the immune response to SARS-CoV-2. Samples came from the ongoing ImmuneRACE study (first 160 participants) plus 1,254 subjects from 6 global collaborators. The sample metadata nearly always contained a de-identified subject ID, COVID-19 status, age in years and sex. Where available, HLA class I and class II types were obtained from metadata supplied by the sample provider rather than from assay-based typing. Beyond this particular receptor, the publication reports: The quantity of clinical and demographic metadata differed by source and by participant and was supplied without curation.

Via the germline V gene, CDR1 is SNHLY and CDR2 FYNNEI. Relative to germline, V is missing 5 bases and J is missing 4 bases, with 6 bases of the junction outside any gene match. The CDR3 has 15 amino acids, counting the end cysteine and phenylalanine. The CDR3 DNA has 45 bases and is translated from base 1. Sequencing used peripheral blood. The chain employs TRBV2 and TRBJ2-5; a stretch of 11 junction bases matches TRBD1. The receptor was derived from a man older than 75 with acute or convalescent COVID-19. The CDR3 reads CASSPDRGQGETQYF. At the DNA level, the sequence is TGTGCCAGCAGTCCGGACAGGGGGCAAGGAGAGACCCAGTACTTC.